This TCR beta chain is from a study of T cell changes during pregnancy in multiple sclerosis. Trimming pared 2 bases from V and 6 bases from J, leaving 11 bases between. The length of the CDR3 is 14 residues. Germline V gene lookup returns CDR1 MDHEN and CDR2 SYDVKM. The table came from immunoSEQ multiplex PCR; TCRdb's copy has only in-frame clones and leaves some out. The profile covers fewer than 40,000 clones, with roughly 89% appearing a single time and approximately 5.4% taken by the ten largest. V usage is TRBV28 and J usage is TRBJ1-5, with TRBD1 as a possible D gene (5 bases). This sequence originates from a female donor with multiple sclerosis, enrolled in a pregnancy study. Sequenced material: CD8+ T cells from peripheral blood mononuclear cells, taken in the first trimester of pregnancy. In nucleotides, the CDR3 is TGTGCCAGCAGTTTACGGGCAGGGCTTCAGCCCCAGCATTTT. The encoded protein is CASSLRAGLQPQHF.